This T cell receptor (beta chain) was sequenced during a study of monozygotic twins with inflammatory bowel disease. CDR3 length: 12 residues. Germline CDR1 DFQATT, CDR2 SNEGSKA (reference sequence). TCRdb reworked the 5' RACE reads into one entry per CDR3 protein, no DNA. This sample's table has 160,000 or so distinct CDR3 sequences. The source of this sequence is a human donor with ulcerative colitis or Crohn's disease, or a healthy co-twin of an affected twin (not recorded which). V usage is TRBV20-1 and J usage is TRBJ1-5. Sequenced sample: blood. The CDR3 region is CSARLGDQPQHF.